This T cell receptor beta chain is drawn from a study of post-analysis software for immune sequencing data. The overall study: The patients showed relapsing-remitting, secondary progressive and progressive-relapsing multiple sclerosis courses. Study results and limitations: A few TRBV segments, TRBV5-6, TRBV5-1 and TRBV20-1 among them, were found more frequent in patients than controls. Comparison with controls showed significantly lower normalized Chao1 diversity in multiple sclerosis patients.

CDR1 and CDR2 (germline): SGHTA, FQGNSA. Between the trimmed V and J ends, which lost 7 bases and 4 bases, there was a span of 17 bases. CDR3 length: 16 residues. About this clonotype itself: What it binds is unknown.

Incorporated into the TCR beta cDNA libraries were unique molecular identifiers, which served to reduce PCR and sequencing biases. TCRdb recomputed calls from the PCR reads with MiXCR, one row per CDR3 protein. The sample contains approximately 630,000 distinct CDR3 sequences, over 45% of which appear only once. This chain uses TRBV7-2 with TRBJ2-6; D tentatively fits TRBD1 or TRBD2 (6 bases each). The sample comprised blood. The TCR was taken from a girl aged 2-10 years with multiple sclerosis. CDR3 nucleotide sequence: TGTGCCAGCAAACTTAGTGGGGGGCAGGGGGCCAACGTCCTGACTTTC. Translation gives CASKLSGGQGANVLTF.